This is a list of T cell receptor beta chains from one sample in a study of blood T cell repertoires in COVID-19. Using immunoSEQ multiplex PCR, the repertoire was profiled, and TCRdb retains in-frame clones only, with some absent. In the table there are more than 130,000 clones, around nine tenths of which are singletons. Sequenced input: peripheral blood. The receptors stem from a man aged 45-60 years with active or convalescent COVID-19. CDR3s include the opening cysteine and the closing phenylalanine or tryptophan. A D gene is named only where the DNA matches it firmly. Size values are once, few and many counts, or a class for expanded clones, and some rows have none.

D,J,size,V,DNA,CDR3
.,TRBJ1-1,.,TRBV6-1,TGTGCCAGCAGTGAAATAGGAGGTAACACTGAAGCTTTCTTT,CASSEIGGNTEAFF
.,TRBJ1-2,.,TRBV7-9,TGTGCCAGCAGCGAACCGGGACTTACGAATAACTATGGCTACACCTTC,CASSEPGLTNNYGYTF
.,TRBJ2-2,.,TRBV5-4,TGTGCCAGCAGCTTCGACTCGAACACCGGGGAGCTGTTTTTT,CASSFDSNTGELFF
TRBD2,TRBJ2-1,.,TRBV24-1,TGTGCCACCAGTGATTCTGCATCTAGCGGGGTCCTGGGGATCTACAATGAGCAGTTCTTC,CATSDSASSGVLGIYNEQFF
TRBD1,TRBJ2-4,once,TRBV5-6,TGTGCCAGCAGCTTGGGACAGGGCCGACTCATGGGGGACAAAAACATTCAGTACTTC,CASSLGQGRLMGDKNIQYF
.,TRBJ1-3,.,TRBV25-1,TGTGCCAGCAGTGACGCGGGAGACTCTGGAAACACCATATATTTT,CASSDAGDSGNTIYF
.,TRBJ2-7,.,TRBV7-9,TGTGCCAGCAGCCTAGACAACTACGAGCAGTACTTC,CASSLDNYEQYF
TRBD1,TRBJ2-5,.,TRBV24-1,TGTGCCACCCGGGACAGGGGGTACCAAGAGACCCAGTACTTC,CATRDRGYQETQYF
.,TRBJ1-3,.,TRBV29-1,TGCAGCGTTCGACAGTCTGGAAACACCATATATTTT,CSVRQSGNTIYF
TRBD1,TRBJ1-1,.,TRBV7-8,TGTGCCAGTAGACAGGGGCGGGACACTGAAGCTTTCTTT,CASRQGRDTEAFF
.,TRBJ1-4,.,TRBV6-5,TGTGCCAGCAGTTATGAACGGACAGCTTTAAATGAAAAACTGTTTTTT,CASSYERTALNEKLFF
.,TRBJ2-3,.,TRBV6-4,TGTGCCAGCAGTAGGGACTTTAAAGATACGCAGTATTTT,CASSRDFKDTQYF
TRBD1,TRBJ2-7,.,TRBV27,TGTGCCAGCAGCGATGCACAGGGGTGGATGCAGTACTTC,CASSDAQGWMQYF
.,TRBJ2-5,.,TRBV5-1,TGCGCCAGCAGCTTTGGGCTTAAGCCTCAAGAGACCCAGTACTTC,CASSFGLKPQETQYF
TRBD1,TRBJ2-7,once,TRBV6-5,TGTGCCAGCAGTAAAATGGGACAGGGTCTGTACGAGCAGTACTTC,CASSKMGQGLYEQYF
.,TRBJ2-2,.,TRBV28,TGTGCCAGCAACCCAGGGTTTTACACCGGGGAGCTGTTTTTT,CASNPGFYTGELFF
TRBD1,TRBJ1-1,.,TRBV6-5,TGTGCCAGCAGTTACGCCAGGGACAGGGTATACACTGAAGCTTTCTTT,CASSYARDRVYTEAFF
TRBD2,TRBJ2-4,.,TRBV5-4,TGTGCCAGCAGCCCCCGGGGGGAGGGCAAAAACATTCAGTACTTC,CASSPRGEGKNIQYF
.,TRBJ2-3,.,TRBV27,TGTGCCAGCAGTTTATCTGGGGGAGGATTGGGCACAGATACGCAGTATTTT,CASSLSGGGLGTDTQYF
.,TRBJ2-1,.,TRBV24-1,TGTGCCACCAGTGATACCCGAACTGTAAATGAGCAGTTCTTC,CATSDTRTVNEQFF
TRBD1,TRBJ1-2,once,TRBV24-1,TGTGCCACCAGTGAAACGGGACAGGGCACTTCGGTCCGCTACACCTTC,CATSETGQGTSVRYTF
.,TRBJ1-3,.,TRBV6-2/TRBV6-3,TGTGCCAGCAGTTATAGAGGGAAGAACTCTGGAAACACCATATATTTT,CASSYRGKNSGNTIYF
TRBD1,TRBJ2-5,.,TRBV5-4,TGTGCCAGCAGCCTAGTCCCGACAGGGGCACAAGAGACCCAGTACTTC,CASSLVPTGAQETQYF
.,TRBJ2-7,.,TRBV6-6,TGTGCCAGCAGTTACGCAATTACTACACGAGAGCAGTACTTC,CASSYAITTREQYF
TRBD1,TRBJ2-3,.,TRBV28,TGTGCCAGCAGTTCCATAAAGGGGACCGGGACAGGGAGGGATACGCAGTATTTT,CASSSIKGTGTGRDTQYF
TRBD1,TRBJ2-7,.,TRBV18,TGTGCCAGCTCACAACCGGGACAGGGTATATACGAGCAGTACTTC,CASSQPGQGIYEQYF
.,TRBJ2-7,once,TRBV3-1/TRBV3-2,TGTGCCAGCAGCTTCAACTACGAGCAGTACTTC,CASSFNYEQYF
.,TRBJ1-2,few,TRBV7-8,TGTGCCAGCAGCTTAGTAGCCCCTACTAACTATGGCTACACCTTC,CASSLVAPTNYGYTF
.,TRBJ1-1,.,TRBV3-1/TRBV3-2,TGTGCCAGCAGCCAAGACGGACGGGGGACTGAAGCTTTCTTT,CASSQDGRGTEAFF
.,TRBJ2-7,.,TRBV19,TGTGCCAGTAGTAAGATGGGGGCCAGCTCCTACGAGCAGTACTTC,CASSKMGASSYEQYF
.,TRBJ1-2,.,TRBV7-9,TGTGCCAGCAGCTTCGATAGGGGGACGGGCGGCTACACCTTC,CASSFDRGTGGYTF
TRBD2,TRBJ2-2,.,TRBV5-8,TGTGCCAGCAGCTTTGGAGCGGGAGGGAACACCGGGGAGCTGTTTTTT,CASSFGAGGNTGELFF
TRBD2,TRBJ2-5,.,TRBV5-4,TGTGCCAGCAGCGCCATAGGGACGGGGCGGGGGGAGACCCAGTACTTC,CASSAIGTGRGETQYF
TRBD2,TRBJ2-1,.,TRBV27,TGTGCCAGCAGTCCCTTAACCAAGGTAGCGGGAGTTGGTGAGCAGTTCTTC,CASSPLTKVAGVGEQFF
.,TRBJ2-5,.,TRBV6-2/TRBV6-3,TGTGCCAGCACCCCCCTATCGGACAGAAAGACCCAGTACTTC,CASTPLSDRKTQYF
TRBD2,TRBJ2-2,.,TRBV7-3,TGTGCCAGCAGCCCGGGACTAGCGAACACCGGGGAGCTGTTTTTT,CASSPGLANTGELFF
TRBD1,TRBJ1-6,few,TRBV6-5,TGTGCCAGCAGTCGACAGGGTTATAATTCACCCCTCCACTTT,CASSRQGYNSPLHF
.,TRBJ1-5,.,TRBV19,TGTGCCAGTAGCCGTCTTATAGGGGGTCAAAATCAGCCCCAGCATTTT,CASSRLIGGQNQPQHF
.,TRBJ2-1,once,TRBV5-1,TGCGCCAGCAGCTTGGGAGGCCCTCCCTCCTACAATGAGCAGTTCTTC,CASSLGGPPSYNEQFF
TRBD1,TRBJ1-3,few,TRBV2,TGTGCCAGCAGTGAAGCGCAGGGACAGGGGGGTAACACCATATATTTT,CASSEAQGQGGNTIYF
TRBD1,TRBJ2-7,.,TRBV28,TGTGCCAGCAGTTTATTTGGGACAGGGGGACGGAGCGAGCAGTACTTC,CASSLFGTGGRSEQYF
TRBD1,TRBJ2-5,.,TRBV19,TGTGCCAGTAGTACCTCCGGGACAGGGGGCTGGGAGACCCAGTACTTC,CASSTSGTGGWETQYF
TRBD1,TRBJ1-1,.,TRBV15,TGTGCCACCAGCAAAGGACAGGGGATAACTGAAGCTTTCTTT,CATSKGQGITEAFF